One sample yielded the 15 T cell receptor beta chains listed below, sequenced in a study of blood T cell repertoires in COVID-19. Sequenced by immunoSEQ multiplex PCR; TCRdb stores in-frame clones only, minus some. Of about 130,000 clones listed, roughly 83% are singletons. Input material: peripheral blood. These receptors were collected from a woman aged 45-65 years with acute or convalescent COVID-19.

This clone was seen just once. The genes are TRBV19 and TRBJ1-1; 10 bases match TRBD1. The germline CDR1 and CDR2 sequences are LNHDA and SQIVND (reference sequence). CDR3 length equals 16 residues. With V trimmed by 5 bases and J by 1 base, 7 bases remained unmatched. CDR3 region: CASSPRTGGSNTEAFF. The CDR3 bases are TGTGCCAGTAGTCCCCGGACAGGGGGATCGAACACTGAAGCTTTCTTT.

The V gene is TRBV5-1, the J gene TRBJ2-7, with 8 positions matching TRBD1. Germline CDR1 is SGHRS and CDR2 is YFSETQ. The CDR3 consists of 14 residues. Losses at the gene ends were 3 bases for V and 3 bases for J; bases not matched to a gene: 5. CDR3 residues: CASSSGQVDYEQYF. The CDR3 nucleotides read TGCGCCAGCAGCTCGGGACAGGTGGACTACGAGCAGTACTTC.

The gene calls are TRBV11-3 and TRBJ1-1, with D unresolved. The CDR3 sequence is 12 residues long. The ends were cut back, 4 bases at V and 1 base at J, with 4 bases in the middle. CDR1 and CDR2 (germline): SGHNT, YENEEA. CDR3 amino acids: CASSSWNTEAFF. The CDR3 bases are TGTGCCAGCAGCTCGTGGAACACTGAAGCTTTCTTT.

The table lists this clone with a count of one. The chain couples TRBV5-1 to TRBJ1-2, with a tentative D call TRBD1 (6 bases). With 0 bases removed from V and 7 bases from J, the gap between germline ends came to 13 bases. This CDR3 region has 14 residues. Looked up from germline, CDR1 is SGHRS and CDR2 is YFSETQ. CDR3 in DNA: TGCGCCAGCAGCTTGGGGCAGGGGTATGGTGGCTACACCTTC. The encoded protein is CASSLGQGYGGYTF.

The V call is TRBV5-6, the J call TRBJ2-7, with D possibly matching TRBD2 (5 bases). The CDR3 spans 13 residues. Germline values: CDR1 SGHDT, CDR2 YYEEEE. The V end lost 5 bases, the J end lost 2 bases, and 11 bases lay between the germline ends. The chain's CDR3 is CASSSIATYEQYF. CDR3 DNA sequence: TGTGCCAGCAGTTCAATAGCGACCTACGAGCAGTACTTC.

The J gene is TRBJ1-2, the V gene TRBV5-6; TRBD1 matches 10 bases. Germline values: CDR1 SGHDT, CDR2 YYEEEE. The length of the CDR3 is 17 residues. Unmatched junction bases numbered 8, after V lost 1 base and J lost 2 bases. The CDR3 here is CASSLRVGTGANYGYTF. CDR3 nucleotide sequence: TGTGCCAGCAGCTTGAGAGTTGGGACAGGGGCGAACTATGGCTACACCTTC.

The chain combines TRBV7-8 with TRBJ2-1, with D possibly TRBD1 on 6 matching bases. The CDR3 loop spans 18 amino acids. Germline lookup yields CDR1 SGHVS and CDR2 FQNEAQ. The V end was cut by 5 bases, the J end by 6 bases, with 26 bases between. The chain's CDR3 is CASSAAIWLTGDFNEQFF. The CDR3 region has the DNA TGTGCCAGCAGCGCAGCCATTTGGTTGACAGGCGATTTCAATGAGCAGTTCTTC.

J is TRBJ1-6 and V is TRBV5-1; 8 positions match TRBD1. Germline trimming cut 3 bases from V and 10 bases from J; bases unmatched to any gene: 12. CDR1 and CDR2 (germline): SGHRS, YFSETQ. The CDR3 covers 16 residues. CDR3: CASSSTEDRARSPLHF. The CDR3 region has the DNA TGCGCCAGCAGCTCTACAGAGGACAGGGCACGGTCACCCCTCCACTTT.

This clone was counted once. The CDR3 region is CASSLSIGALNEKLFF. The CDR3 region has the DNA TGTGCCAGCAGCTTGAGCATAGGGGCCCTTAATGAAAAACTGTTTTTT. V usage is TRBV5-6 and J usage is TRBJ1-4; D is possibly TRBD1 (5 bases). This CDR3 contains 16 residues. Germline values: CDR1 SGHDT, CDR2 YYEEEE. V was clipped by 1 base and J by 4 bases, with 14 bases between them. The full variable domain, rest sourced from reference TRBV5-6 and TRBJ1-4, is DAGVTQSPTHLIKTRGQQVTLRCSPKSGHDTVSWYQQALGQGPQFIFQYYEEEERQRGNFPDRFSGHQFPNYSSELNVNALLLGDSALYLCASSLSIGALNEKLFFGSGTQLSVL.

The chain couples TRBV27 to TRBJ2-7; D is uncertain. V lost 5 bases, J lost 0 bases, and 8 bases lay in between. Germline V lookup: CDR1 MNHEY, CDR2 SMNVEV (reference sequence). This CDR3 is built from 13 residues. The chain's CDR3 is CASSIRLSYEQYF. CDR3 bases: TGTGCCAGCAGTATCAGACTCTCCTACGAGCAGTACTTC.

The V call is TRBV27, the J call TRBJ2-7; weak D call: TRBD1 (5 bases). The germline V gene has CDR1 MNHEY and CDR2 SMNVEV (reference sequence). This CDR3 region has 14 residues. Trimming took off 3 bases at V and 9 bases at J, with 18 bases between the two ends. The CDR3 sequence: CASSLYSFDSVQYF. The CDR3, as DNA: TGTGCCAGCAGTTTGTACAGCTTTGACAGCGTGCAGTACTTC.

Only one count was recorded for this clone. The gene calls are TRBV7-8 and TRBJ2-3; D not certain. The CDR3 extends over 12 amino acids. From germline, CDR1 is SGHVS and CDR2 FQNEAQ. The V gene lost 4 bases and the J gene lost 2 bases, with 4 bases spanning the gap. CDR3 sequence reads: CASSSNTDTQYF. The CDR3 nucleotides read TGTGCCAGCAGCTCAAACACAGATACGCAGTATTTT.

The V and J genes are TRBV6-1 and TRBJ2-7; weak D call: TRBD2 (6 bases). Germline CDR1 and CDR2: MNHNS and SASEGT. V was pared by 3 bases and J by 0 bases, with 9 bases between. The CDR3 totals 14 residues. The CDR3 region is CASSDGGSSYEQYF. The CDR3 nucleotides read TGTGCCAGCAGTGATGGAGGGAGCTCCTACGAGCAGTACTTC.

V is TRBV7-7 and J is TRBJ2-6, with D perhaps matching TRBD2 (6 bases). V lost 6 bases and J 4 bases, leaving 16 bases between the germline ends. Germline-derived CDR1 and CDR2 are SSHAT and FNYEAQ (reference sequence). The CDR3 runs to 16 residues. CDR3 DNA sequence: TGTGCCAGCAGTCAAGGGTTGGGAGGCGGGGCCAACGTCCTGACTTTC. This codes for CASSQGLGGGANVLTF. Supplemented by reference TRBV7-7 and TRBJ2-6, the full variable domain reads GAGVSQSPRYKVTKRGQDVTLRCDPISSHATLYWYQQALGQGPEFLTYFNYEAQPDKSGLPSDRFSAERPEGSISTLTIQRTEQRDSAMYRCASSQGLGGGANVLTFGAGSRLTVL.

The chain carries TRBV29-1 and TRBJ1-1; the D gene is possibly TRBD1 (5 bases). Germline values: CDR1 SQVTM, CDR2 ANQGSEA. This CDR3 contains 13 residues. V was clipped by 3 bases and J by 3 bases, with 11 bases between them. The DNA of the CDR3 is TGCAGCGTTGAGCGAGGGGAGGACACTGAAGCTTTCTTT. Its protein product is CSVERGEDTEAFF.